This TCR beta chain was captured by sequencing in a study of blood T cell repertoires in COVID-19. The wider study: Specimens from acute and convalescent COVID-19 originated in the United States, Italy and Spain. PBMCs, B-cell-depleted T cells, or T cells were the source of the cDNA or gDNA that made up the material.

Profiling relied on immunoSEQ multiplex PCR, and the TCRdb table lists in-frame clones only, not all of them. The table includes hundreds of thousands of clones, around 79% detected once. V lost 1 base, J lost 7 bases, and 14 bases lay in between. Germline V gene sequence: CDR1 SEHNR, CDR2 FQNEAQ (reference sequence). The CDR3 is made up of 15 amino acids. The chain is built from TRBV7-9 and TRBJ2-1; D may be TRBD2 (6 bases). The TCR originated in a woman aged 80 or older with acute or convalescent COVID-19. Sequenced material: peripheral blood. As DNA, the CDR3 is TGTGCCAGCAGCTTAGTTAGCGGCCTGTCTAATGAGCAGTTCTTC. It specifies CASSLVSGLSNEQFF.